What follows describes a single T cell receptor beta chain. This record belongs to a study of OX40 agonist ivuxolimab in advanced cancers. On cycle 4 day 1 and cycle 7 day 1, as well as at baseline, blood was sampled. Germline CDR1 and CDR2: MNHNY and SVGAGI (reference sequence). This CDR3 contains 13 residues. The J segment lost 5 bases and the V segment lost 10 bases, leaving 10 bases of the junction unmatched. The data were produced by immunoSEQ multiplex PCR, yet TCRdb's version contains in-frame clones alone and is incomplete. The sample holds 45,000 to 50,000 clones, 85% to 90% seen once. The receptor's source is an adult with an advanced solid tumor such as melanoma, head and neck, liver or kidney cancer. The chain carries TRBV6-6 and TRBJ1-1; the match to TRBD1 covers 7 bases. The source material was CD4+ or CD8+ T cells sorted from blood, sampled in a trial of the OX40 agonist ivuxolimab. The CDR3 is CATKWTGGTEAFF. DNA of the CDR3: TGTGCCACCAAATGGACAGGAGGGACTGAAGCTTTCTTT.